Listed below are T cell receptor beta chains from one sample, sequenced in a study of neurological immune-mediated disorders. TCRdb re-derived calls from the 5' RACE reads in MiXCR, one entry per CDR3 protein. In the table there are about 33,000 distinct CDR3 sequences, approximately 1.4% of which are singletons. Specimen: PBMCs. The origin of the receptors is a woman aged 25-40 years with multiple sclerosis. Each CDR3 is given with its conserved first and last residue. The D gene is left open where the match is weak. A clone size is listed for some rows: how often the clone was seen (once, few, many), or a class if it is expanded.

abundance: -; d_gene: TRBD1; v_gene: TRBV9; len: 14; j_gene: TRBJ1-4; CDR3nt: TGTGCCAGCAGCGGACAGGGTAGGCATGAAAAACTGTTTTTT; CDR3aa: CASSGQGRHEKLFF
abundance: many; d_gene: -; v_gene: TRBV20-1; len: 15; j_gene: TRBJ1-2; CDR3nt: TGCAGTGCCATAGGTATTTCTGGGGCCAAATATGGCTACACCTTC; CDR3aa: CSAIGISGAKYGYTF
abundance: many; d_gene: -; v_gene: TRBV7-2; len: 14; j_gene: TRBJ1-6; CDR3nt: TGTGCCAGCAGCCTTACAAGTTATAATTCACCCCTCCACTTT; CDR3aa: CASSLTSYNSPLHF
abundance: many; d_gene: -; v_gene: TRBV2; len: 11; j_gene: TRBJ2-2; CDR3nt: TGTGCCAGCCACTTGGCCGGGGAGCTGTTTTTT; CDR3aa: CASHLAGELFF
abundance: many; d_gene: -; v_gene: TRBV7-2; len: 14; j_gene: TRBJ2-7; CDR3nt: TGTGCCAGCAGCTTACTAGCGCGTGCCTACGAGCAGTACTTC; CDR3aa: CASSLLARAYEQYF
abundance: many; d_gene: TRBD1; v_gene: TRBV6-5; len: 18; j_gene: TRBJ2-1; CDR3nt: TGTGCCAGCAGTTACTCCCTCGGACAGGGGGCACTCGACAATGAGCAGTTCTTC; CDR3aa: CASSYSLGQGALDNEQFF
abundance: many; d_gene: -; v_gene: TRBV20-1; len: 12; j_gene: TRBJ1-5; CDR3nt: TGCAGTGCTAGAGATGAAGATCAGCCCCAGCATTTT; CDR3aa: CSARDEDQPQHF
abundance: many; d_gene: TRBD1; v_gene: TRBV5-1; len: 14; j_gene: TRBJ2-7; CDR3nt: TGCGCCAGCAGCTTGGGGACAGGGAACTACGAGCAGTACTTC; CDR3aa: CASSLGTGNYEQYF
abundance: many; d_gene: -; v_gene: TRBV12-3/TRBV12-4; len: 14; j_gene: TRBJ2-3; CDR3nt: TGTGCCAGCACTGCGGGTCAGGTCCGGGATACGCAGTATTTT; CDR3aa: CASTAGQVRDTQYF
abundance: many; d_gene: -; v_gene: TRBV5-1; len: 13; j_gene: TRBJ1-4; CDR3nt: TGCGCCAGCAGCTTGGCCGGGACGGGAAAACTGTTTTTT; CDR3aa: CASSLAGTGKLFF
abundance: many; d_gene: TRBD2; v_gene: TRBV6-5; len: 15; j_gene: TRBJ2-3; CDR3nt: TGTGCCAGCAACAAAGCGGGGATTAGCACAGATACGCAGTATTTT; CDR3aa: CASNKAGISTDTQYF
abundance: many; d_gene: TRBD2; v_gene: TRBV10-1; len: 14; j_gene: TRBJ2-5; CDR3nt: TGCGCCAGCAGTGATACGGGAGGCCCAGAGACCCAGTACTTC; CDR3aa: CASSDTGGPETQYF
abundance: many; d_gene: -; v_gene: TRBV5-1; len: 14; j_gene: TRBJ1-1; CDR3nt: TGCGCCAGCAGTCCACTGGGGTGGGGCACTGAAGCTTTCTTT; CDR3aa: CASSPLGWGTEAFF
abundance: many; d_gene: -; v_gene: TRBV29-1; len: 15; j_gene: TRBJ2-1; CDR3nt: TGCAGCGTTGCCCCCAGGGTGAAGGAAAGGGGTGAGCAGTTCTTC; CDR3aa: CSVAPRVKERGEQFF
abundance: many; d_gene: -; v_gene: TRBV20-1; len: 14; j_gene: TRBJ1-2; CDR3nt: TGCAGTGCTAGAAGACGACAGGCCCATGGAGGCTACACCTTC; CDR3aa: CSARRRQAHGGYTF
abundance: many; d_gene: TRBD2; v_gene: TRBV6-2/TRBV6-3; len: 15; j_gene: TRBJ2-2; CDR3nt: TGTGCCAGCAGTTACGAGTTCGGGGGGTCCGGGGAGCTGTTTTTT; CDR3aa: CASSYEFGGSGELFF
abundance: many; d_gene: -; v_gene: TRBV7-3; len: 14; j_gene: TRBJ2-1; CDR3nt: TGTGCCAGCAGCTTAAGGGGCGGGGGCCCCGAGCAGTTCTTC; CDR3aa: CASSLRGGGPEQFF
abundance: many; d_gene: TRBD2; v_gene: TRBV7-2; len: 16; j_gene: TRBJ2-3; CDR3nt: TGTGCCAGCAGCGCCCCTGGACGGGGGGACACAGATACGCAGTATTTT; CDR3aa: CASSAPGRGDTDTQYF
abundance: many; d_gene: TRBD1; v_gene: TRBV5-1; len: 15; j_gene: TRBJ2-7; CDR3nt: TGCGCCAGCAGCTTGGGGACAGGGAGGTTCTACGAGCAGTACTTC; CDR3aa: CASSLGTGRFYEQYF
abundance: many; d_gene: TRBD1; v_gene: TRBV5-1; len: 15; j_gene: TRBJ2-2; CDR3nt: TGCGCCAGCCGCGGAAGGACAGGGAACACCGGGGAGCTGTTTTTT; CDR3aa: CASRGRTGNTGELFF
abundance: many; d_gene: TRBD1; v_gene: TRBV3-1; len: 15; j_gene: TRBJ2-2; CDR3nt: TGTGCCAGCAGAGAGACAGGGGCTGGCACCGGGGAGCTGTTTTTT; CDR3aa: CASRETGAGTGELFF
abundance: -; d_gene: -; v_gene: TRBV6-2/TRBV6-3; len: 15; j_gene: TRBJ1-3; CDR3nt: TGTGCCAGCAGTTACCCGAGGGACTCTGGAAAAAACATATATTTT; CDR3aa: CASSYPRDSGKNIYF
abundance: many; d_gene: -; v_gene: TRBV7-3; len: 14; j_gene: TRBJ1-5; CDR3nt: TGTGCCAGCAGCGTGACCAGCGGGTCGGGGCCCCAGCATTTT; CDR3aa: CASSVTSGSGPQHF
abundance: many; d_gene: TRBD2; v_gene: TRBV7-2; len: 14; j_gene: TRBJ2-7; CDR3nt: TGTGCCAGCAGCTTAACTAGCGGGGACTACGAGCAGTACTTC; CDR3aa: CASSLTSGDYEQYF
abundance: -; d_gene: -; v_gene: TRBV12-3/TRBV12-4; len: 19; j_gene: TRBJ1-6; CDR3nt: TGTGCCAGCAGTTTTGCCCCCCTGCTAAGGCGGAGCCTTAATTCACCCCTCCACTTT; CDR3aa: CASSFAPLLRRSLNSPLHF
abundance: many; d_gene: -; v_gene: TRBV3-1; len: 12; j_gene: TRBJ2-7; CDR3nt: TGTGCCAGCAGCCAAGAATACACTAAGTATTACTTC; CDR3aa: CASSQEYTKYYF
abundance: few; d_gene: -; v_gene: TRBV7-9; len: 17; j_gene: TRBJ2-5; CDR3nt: TGTGCCAGCAGCTTAGGGCGCGCCGGGGTCTTACAAGAGACCAAGTACTTC; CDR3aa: CASSLGRAGVLQETKYF
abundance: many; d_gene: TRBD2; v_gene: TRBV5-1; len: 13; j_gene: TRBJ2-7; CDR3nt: TGCGCCAGCAGCGGGAGGGGTGCAAACGAGCAGTACTTC; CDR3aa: CASSGRGANEQYF
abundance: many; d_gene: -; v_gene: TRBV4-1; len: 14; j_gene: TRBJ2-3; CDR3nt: TGCGCCAGCAGCCAAGAGGTGGCCACAGATACGCAGTATTTT; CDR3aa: CASSQEVATDTQYF
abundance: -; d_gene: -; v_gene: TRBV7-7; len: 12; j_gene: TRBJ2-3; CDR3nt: TGTGCCACCGCCCAACTAGCAGATACGCAGTATTTT; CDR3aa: CATAQLADTQYF
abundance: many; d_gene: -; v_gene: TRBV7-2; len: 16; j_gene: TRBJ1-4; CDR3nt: TGTGCCAGCAGCCCTCGGGAGCGGGCAACTAATGAAAAACTGTTTTTT; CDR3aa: CASSPRERATNEKLFF
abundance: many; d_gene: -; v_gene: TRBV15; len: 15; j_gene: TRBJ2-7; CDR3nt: TGTGCCACCAGCAGACCTCCGCAGGGTCTCTACGAGCAGTACTTC; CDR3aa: CATSRPPQGLYEQYF
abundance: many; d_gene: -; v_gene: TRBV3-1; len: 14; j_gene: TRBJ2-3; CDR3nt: TGTGCCAGCAGCCAAGTCACGGAAACAGATACGCAGTATTTT; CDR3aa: CASSQVTETDTQYF
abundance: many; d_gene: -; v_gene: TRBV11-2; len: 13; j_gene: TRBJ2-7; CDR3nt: TGTGCCAGCAGCTTTGGGGGGCCAGGCGAGCAGTACTTC; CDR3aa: CASSFGGPGEQYF
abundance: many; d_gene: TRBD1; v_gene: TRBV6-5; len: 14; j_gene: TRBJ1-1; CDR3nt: TGTGCCAGCATTAGGCAGGGGGCTCGTACTGAAGCTTTCTTT; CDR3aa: CASIRQGARTEAFF
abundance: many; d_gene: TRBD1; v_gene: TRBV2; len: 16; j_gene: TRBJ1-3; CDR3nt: TGTGCCAGCAGCCTACAGGGGATTCACTCTGGAAACACCATATATTTT; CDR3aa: CASSLQGIHSGNTIYF
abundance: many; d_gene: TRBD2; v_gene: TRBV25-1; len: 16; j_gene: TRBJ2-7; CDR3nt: TGTGCCAGCACCGGGACTAGCGGGGGCATCTCCTACGAGCAGTACTTC; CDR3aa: CASTGTSGGISYEQYF
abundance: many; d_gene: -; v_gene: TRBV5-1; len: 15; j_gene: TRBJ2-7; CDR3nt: TGCGCCAGCAGCCAAGGGGGGGGTTCAGCCTACGAGCAGTACTTC; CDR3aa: CASSQGGGSAYEQYF
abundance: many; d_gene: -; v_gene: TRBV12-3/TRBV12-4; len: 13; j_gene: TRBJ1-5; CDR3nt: TGTGCCACGCAGGCTTATAGCAATCAGCCCCAGCATTTT; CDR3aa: CATQAYSNQPQHF
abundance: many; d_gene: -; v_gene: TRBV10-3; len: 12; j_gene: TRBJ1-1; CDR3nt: TGTGCCACAGGGTATGACGTCACTGAAGCTTTCTTT; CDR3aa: CATGYDVTEAFF
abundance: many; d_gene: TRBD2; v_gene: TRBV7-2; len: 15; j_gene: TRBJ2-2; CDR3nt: TGTGCCAGCAGCTTAGCTAGCGGGTACACCGGGGAGCTGTTTTTT; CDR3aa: CASSLASGYTGELFF
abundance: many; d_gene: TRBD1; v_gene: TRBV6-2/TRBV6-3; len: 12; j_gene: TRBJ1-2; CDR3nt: TGTGCCAGCAGTCGAGACAGGGCTGGCTACACCTTC; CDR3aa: CASSRDRAGYTF
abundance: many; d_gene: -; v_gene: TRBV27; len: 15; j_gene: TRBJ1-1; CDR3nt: TGTGCCAGCAGTTTATTTGCAGGCCCGAACACTGAAGCTTTCTTT; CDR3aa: CASSLFAGPNTEAFF
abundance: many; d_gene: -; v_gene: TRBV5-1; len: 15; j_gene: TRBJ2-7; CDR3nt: TGCGCCAGCAGCTTGGGTAGAGAAAGACTCTACGAGCAGTACTTC; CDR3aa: CASSLGRERLYEQYF
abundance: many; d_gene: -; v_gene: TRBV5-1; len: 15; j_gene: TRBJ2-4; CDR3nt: TGCGCCAGCAGCTTGGGGCGGGGAACCAAAAACATTCAGTACTTC; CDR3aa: CASSLGRGTKNIQYF
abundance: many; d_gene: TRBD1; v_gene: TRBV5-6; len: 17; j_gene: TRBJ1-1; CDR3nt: TGTGCCAGCAGCCCATATGGGACAGGGGGATTGAACACTGAAGCTTTCTTT; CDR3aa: CASSPYGTGGLNTEAFF
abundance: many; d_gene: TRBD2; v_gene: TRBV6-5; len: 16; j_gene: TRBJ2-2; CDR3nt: TGTGCCAGCACCCCGTTCCCGCTAGCGGGGGGCGGGGAGCTGTTTTTT; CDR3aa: CASTPFPLAGGGELFF
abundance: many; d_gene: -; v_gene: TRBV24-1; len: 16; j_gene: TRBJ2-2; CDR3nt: TGTGTCACCAGTGATGGTCGGCGGGGAGACACCGGGGAGCTGTTTTTT; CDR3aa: CVTSDGRRGDTGELFF
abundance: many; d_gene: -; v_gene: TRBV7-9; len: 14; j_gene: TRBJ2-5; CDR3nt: TGTGCCAGCAGCCCCACTAGCAGACAAGAGACCCAGTACTTC; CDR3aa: CASSPTSRQETQYF
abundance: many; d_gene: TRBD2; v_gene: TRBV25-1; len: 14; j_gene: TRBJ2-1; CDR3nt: TGTGCCAGCAAAGGCCTAGCGGGGTCGAATGAGCAGTTCTTC; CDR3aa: CASKGLAGSNEQFF
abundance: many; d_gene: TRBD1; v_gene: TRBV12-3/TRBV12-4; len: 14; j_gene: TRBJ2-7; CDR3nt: TGTGCCAGCACCAAGGGACAGGCTCAGGGGGAGCAGTACTTC; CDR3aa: CASTKGQAQGEQYF
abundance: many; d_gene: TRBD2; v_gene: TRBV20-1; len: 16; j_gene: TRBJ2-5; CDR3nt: TGCAGTGCCGATCTCTCCCTAGCGGGGGGGAGTGAGACCCAGTACTTC; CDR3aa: CSADLSLAGGSETQYF